A single sample is the source of the 25 T cell receptor beta chains below, sequenced in a study of technical replicates of blood from a few donors (TCRdb year 2017). Preparation of the library involved the immunoSEQ multiplex PCR assay. TCRdb provides this immuneACCESS table in a form limited to in-frame rearrangements. Some clones are lacking; in checked studies, under half of them reflect an unresolved V gene, and why the rest are absent is not known. This sample holds roughly 68,000 clones; approximately 90% were observed only once. Approximately 0.39% of the sample belongs to the ten largest clones. Source material: T cells isolated from PBMCs. The receptor set was obtained from a human donor in good health.

This chain connects TRBV29-1 to TRBJ2-1; TRBD1 matches at 8 bases. The CDR3 runs 14 residues. Germline loops: CDR1 SQVTM, CDR2 ANQGSEA. V was pared by 5 bases and J by 5 bases, with 8 bases of the junction left unmatched. Written as DNA, the CDR3 is TGCAGCGTTTGGGGACAGGTGAGCCACAATGAGCAGTTCTTC. It specifies CSVWGQVSHNEQFF.

This clone was seen once. The genes are TRBV7-9 and TRBJ2-2; possible D gene TRBD1, 6 bases. The CDR3 runs to 15 residues. Trimming stripped 5 bases from V and 3 bases from J, with 13 bases between. In germline, CDR1 is SEHNR, CDR2 FQNEAQ (reference sequence). The CDR3 DNA sequence: TGTGCCAGCAGCCATCAGGGGCAAGACACCGGGGAGCTGTTTTTT. Translation gives CASSHQGQDTGELFF.

V gene TRBV4-1 combines with J gene TRBJ1-2; a possible D gene is TRBD1 (5 bases). This CDR3 is built from 14 residues. Germline CDR1 reads MGHRA; CDR2 reads YSYEKL. The germline V and J ends were trimmed by 0 bases and 8 bases, with 13 bases remaining between them. Here the CDR3 DNA reads TGCGCCAGCAGCCAAGATCAGACAGTCGGGGGCTACACCTTC. As protein: CASSQDQTVGGYTF.

This clone showed up just once. The chain employs TRBV25-1 and TRBJ1-2; 7 bases align to TRBD1. After removal of 2 bases from V and 12 bases from J, the junction contained 9 bases not matched to a gene. This CDR3 has 13 amino acids. Germline assignment: CDR1 MGHDK and CDR2 SYGVNS. The chain's CDR3 is CASSENRDSPHTF. The CDR3 DNA is TGTGCCAGCAGTGAAAACCGGGACAGCCCTCACACCTTC.

The chain combines TRBV28 with TRBJ1-1, with D unresolved. CDR1 is MDHEN and CDR2 is SYDVKM in the germline V gene. This CDR3 has 14 residues. Trimming took off 6 bases at V and 0 bases at J, with 11 bases between the two ends. The CDR3 sequence: CASSPGLLNTEAFF. The CDR3 DNA is TGTGCCAGCAGCCCAGGACTCTTGAACACTGAAGCTTTCTTT.

This chain connects TRBV15 to TRBJ2-3; 13 bases map to TRBD2. Germline CDR1 and CDR2: LNHNV and YYDKDF (reference sequence). J lost 4 bases, V lost 0 bases, and 7 bases had no gene match. The CDR3 totals 18 residues. This chain's CDR3 is CATSRDRGTSGNADTQYF. The CDR3 DNA sequence: TGTGCCACCAGCAGAGATCGAGGGACTAGCGGGAATGCAGATACGCAGTATTTT.

This rearrangement joins TRBV4-1 to TRBJ2-1, with TRBD2 matching 10 bases. The CDR3 loop spans 15 amino acids. With 4 bases clipped from V and 2 bases from J, the junction kept 2 bases outside the gene matches. The germline V gene encodes CDR1 MGHRA and CDR2 YSYEKL. The chain's CDR3 is CASSPLAGAYNEQFF. CDR3 DNA sequence: TGCGCCAGCAGCCCGCTAGCGGGAGCCTACAATGAGCAGTTCTTC.

This chain uses TRBV5-1 with TRBJ2-7; TRBD2 aligns across 7 bases. V shed 4 bases and J 4 bases; nucleotides not matched to a gene: 5. The CDR3 runs 13 residues. CDR1 and CDR2 from the germline V gene are SGHRS and YFSETQ. The CDR3 sequence: CASSAGLFYEQYF. The CDR3 DNA follows: TGCGCCAGCAGCGCGGGACTATTTTACGAGCAGTACTTC.

This chain uses TRBV6-5 with TRBJ1-2; TRBD1 matches at 8 bases. Germline assignment: CDR1 MNHEY and CDR2 SVGAGI. The CDR3 is made up of 14 amino acids. J gave up 9 bases and V 6 bases, and 12 bases lay outside the gene matches. The CDR3 bases are TGTGCCAGCAGCTACGGGACAGGCCCCTCTCGCTACACCTTC. This sequence encodes CASSYGTGPSRYTF.

V is TRBV9 and J is TRBJ2-3; maybe TRBD2 (7 bases). Germline V gives CDR1 SGDLS, CDR2 YYNGEE. The CDR3 is 16 amino acids. V was clipped by 1 base and J by 3 bases, with 15 bases between them. Here the CDR3 reads CASSVYGGGGTDTQYF. As DNA, the CDR3 is TGTGCCAGCAGCGTATATGGGGGAGGGGGGACAGATACGCAGTATTTT.

Only one count was recorded for this clone. This chain links TRBV20-1 with TRBJ2-3; a possible D gene is TRBD2 (5 bases). This CDR3 spans 11 amino acids. Germline values: CDR1 DFQATT, CDR2 SNEGSKA (reference sequence). V was trimmed by 6 bases and J by 9 bases, leaving 13 bases between them. CDR3 protein: CSAPDGETQYF. The CDR3, as DNA: TGCAGTGCCCCGGACGGGGAAACGCAGTATTTT.

CDR3 sequence (DNA): TGTGCCAGCAGCTTCTACAGGGGCCCCAATCAGCCCCAGCATTTT. This sequence encodes CASSFYRGPNQPQHF. The rearrangement joins TRBV5-8 to TRBJ1-5, with 7 positions matching TRBD1. J gave up 3 bases and V 2 bases, and 5 bases lay outside the gene matches. Germline CDR1 is SGHTS and CDR2 is YDEGEE. CDR3 length: 15 residues. The variable domain in full, with the rest retrieved from reference TRBV5-8 and TRBJ1-5, is EAGVTQSPTHLIKTRGQQATLRCSPISGHTSVYWYQQALGLGLQFLLWYDEGEERNRGNFPPRFSGRQFPNYSSELNVNALELEDSALYLCASSFYRGPNQPQHFGDGTRLSIL.

The chain is built from TRBV6-4 and TRBJ2-2; D might be TRBD1 (5 bases). The CDR3 runs 12 residues. Germline V gene data show CDR1 as MRHNA and CDR2 as SNTAGT. The V end lost 8 bases, the J end lost 6 bases, and 10 bases lay between the germline ends. In DNA, the CDR3 is TGTGCCAGCTTCAGGGTGGCCGGGGAGCTGTTTTTT. It specifies CASFRVAGELFF.

This sequence joins TRBV7-2 and TRBJ1-5, with D perhaps TRBD1 (5 bases). Germline values: CDR1 SGHTA, CDR2 FQGNSA. The CDR3 consists of 19 residues. With 5 bases removed from V and 0 bases from J, the gap between germline ends came to 23 bases. The CDR3 nucleotides are TGTGCCAGCAGCCCACGCAAATTTACAGGAGGGCCTAGCAATCAGCCCCAGCATTTT. Translated: CASSPRKFTGGPSNQPQHF.

This clone was observed a single time. This chain connects TRBV27 to TRBJ2-7; D gene unclear. This CDR3 has 13 amino acids. CDR1 and CDR2 from the germline V gene are MNHEY and SMNVEV (reference sequence). Trimming cost V 4 bases and J 4 bases, with 11 bases left between them. The chain's CDR3 is CASSYGQAYEQYF. In nucleotides, the CDR3 is TGTGCCAGCAGTTACGGCCAGGCTTACGAGCAGTACTTC.

The genes are TRBV19 and TRBJ2-7; 8 nucleotides match TRBD1. Germline CDR1 reads LNHDA; CDR2 reads SQIVND (reference sequence). This CDR3 has 13 residues. Unmatched junction bases numbered 0, after V lost 5 bases and J lost 0 bases. DNA of the CDR3: TGTGCCAGTAGTGACAGGGGCTCCTACGAGCAGTACTTC. Protein: CASSDRGSYEQYF. Variable domain in full (rest from reference TRBV19 and TRBJ2-7): DGGITQSPKYLFRKEGQNVTLSCEQNLNHDAMYWYRQDPGQGLRLIYYSQIVNDFQKGDIAEGYSVSREKKESFPLTVTSAQKNPTAFYLCASSDRGSYEQYFGPGTRLTVT.

The V call is TRBV6-1, the J call TRBJ1-4; unclear D gene. Germline CDR1 and CDR2: MNHNS and SASEGT. Trimming cost V 2 bases and J 8 bases, with 15 bases left between them. CDR3 length: 15 amino acids. CDR3 residues: CASSEPTGRQEKLFF. The DNA for the CDR3 is TGTGCCAGCAGTGAACCTACCGGGAGACAAGAAAAACTGTTTTTT.

The chain joins TRBV27 to TRBJ2-5; no firm D call. Germline V gives CDR1 MNHEY, CDR2 SMNVEV (reference sequence). This CDR3 is 18 amino acids long. The ends were cut back, 3 bases at V and 5 bases at J, with 25 bases in the middle. The CDR3 sequence is CASSLIPPAQGWRETQYF. DNA of the CDR3: TGTGCCAGCAGTTTGATCCCCCCCGCTCAAGGTTGGCGGGAGACCCAGTACTTC.

The J gene is TRBJ2-1, the V gene TRBV5-1; 9 positions agree with TRBD2. There are 17 residues in the CDR3. V lost 5 bases, J lost 5 bases, and 14 bases stayed unmatched. Per the germline V gene, CDR1 is SGHRS and CDR2 is YFSETQ. Written as DNA, the CDR3 is TGCGCCAGCAGTGCGGCCAGGGCGGGAGGGCCGAACAATGAGCAGTTCTTC. This encodes CASSAARAGGPNNEQFF.

This rearrangement joins TRBV15 to TRBJ2-7; possible D gene TRBD1, 5 bases. Per the germline V gene, CDR1 is LNHNV and CDR2 is YYDKDF (reference sequence). The CDR3 contains 16 residues. V lost 0 bases and J lost 2, with 14 bases in between. In DNA form, the CDR3 reads TGTGCCACCAGCAGAGATGGCGGCGACAGTACCTACGAGCAGTACTTC. Translated: CATSRDGGDSTYEQYF.

This chain uses TRBV4-1 with TRBJ1-2, with 12 positions matching TRBD1. The CDR3 has 17 amino acids. The germline V gene encodes CDR1 MGHRA and CDR2 YSYEKL. J was trimmed by 6 bases and V by 4 bases; bases with no gene match: 12. The CDR3 spells CASSRASQGQGANGYTF. DNA of the CDR3: TGCGCCAGCAGCCGAGCCTCCCAGGGACAGGGGGCAAATGGCTACACCTTC.

V and J are TRBV10-3 and TRBJ2-3, with 12 bases aligning to TRBD2. The CDR3 consists of 14 residues. The germline gives CDR1 ENHRY, CDR2 SYGVKD. V was pared by 6 bases and J by 6 bases, with 4 bases of the junction left unmatched. The CDR3 loop is CAIRGLAGTDTQYF. The CDR3 coding sequence is TGTGCCATCAGAGGACTAGCGGGAACGGATACGCAGTATTTT.

This chain uses TRBV27 with TRBJ2-7; possible D gene TRBD2, 6 bases. The length of the CDR3 is 12 residues. V was trimmed by 6 bases and J by 2 bases, leaving 8 bases between them. Germline V lookup: CDR1 MNHEY, CDR2 SMNVEV (reference sequence). The CDR3 DNA is TGTGCCAGCAGGGCGGGGCCCTACGAGCAGTACTTC. This codes for CASRAGPYEQYF.

The V call is TRBV5-1, the J call TRBJ1-1; maybe TRBD1 (6 bases). CDR3 length: 15 residues. Germline assignment: CDR1 SGHRS and CDR2 YFSETQ. Trimming shortened V by 4 bases and J by 4 bases, and 17 bases separated the two germline ends. In DNA form, the CDR3 reads TGCGCCAGCAGCAGTACAGGGTCGTCAGGCACTGAAGCTTTCTTT. It translates to CASSSTGSSGTEAFF.

This sequence joins TRBV6-5 and TRBJ1-2; no clear D. Trimming stripped 6 bases from V and 0 bases from J, with 14 bases between. CDR1 is MNHEY and CDR2 is SVGAGI in the germline V gene. The CDR3 is 15 residues long. The chain's CDR3 is CASRPLRQTNYGYTF. CDR3 sequence (DNA): TGTGCCAGCAGACCCCTAAGACAAACTAACTATGGCTACACCTTC.